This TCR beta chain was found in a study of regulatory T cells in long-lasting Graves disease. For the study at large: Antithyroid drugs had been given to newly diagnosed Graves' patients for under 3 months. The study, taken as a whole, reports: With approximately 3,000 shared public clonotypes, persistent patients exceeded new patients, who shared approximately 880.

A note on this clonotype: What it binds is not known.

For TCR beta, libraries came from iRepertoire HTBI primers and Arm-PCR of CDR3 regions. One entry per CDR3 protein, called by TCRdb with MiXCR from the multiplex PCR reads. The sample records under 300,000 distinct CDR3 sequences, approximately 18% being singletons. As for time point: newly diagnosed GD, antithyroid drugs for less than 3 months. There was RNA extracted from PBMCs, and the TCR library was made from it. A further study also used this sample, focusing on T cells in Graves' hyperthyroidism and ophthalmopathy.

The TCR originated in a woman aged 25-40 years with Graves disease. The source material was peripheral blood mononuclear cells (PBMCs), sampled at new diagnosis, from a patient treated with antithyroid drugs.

DNA of the CDR3: TGCGCCAGCAGTGTTTCTGGACAGGGGCCAGATACGCAGTATTTT. Translating it yields CASSVSGQGPDTQYF. The V gene is TRBV10-1, the J gene TRBJ2-3, with TRBD1 matching 9 bases. CDR1 WNHNN and CDR2 SYGVQD come from the germline V gene (reference sequence). V was clipped by 4 bases and J by 4 bases; unmatched bases: 6. This CDR3 is built from 15 residues.